The 26 T cell receptor beta chains listed next were all sequenced from one sample in a study of cytomegalovirus exposure and HLA in healthy donors. The PCR used 60 Vbeta and 13 Jbeta primers. Sequenced by immunoSEQ multiplex PCR; TCRdb stores in-frame clones only, minus some. The table records 100,000 to 150,000 clones, over 65% of them present only once. Sequencing input: PBMCs. The receptors come from a woman aged 40-49 years in good health and CMV-seropositive.

Only a few counts were recorded for this clone. The chain employs TRBV16 and TRBJ1-6, with D perhaps matching TRBD1 (6 bases). V lost 0 bases and J lost 10, with 13 bases in between. The CDR3 sequence is 15 residues long. The germline gives CDR1 KGHSY, CDR2 FQNENV. CDR3 region: CASSQSGHQGSPLHF. DNA for the CDR3: TGTGCCAGCAGCCAATCGGGACACCAAGGGTCACCCCTCCACTTT.

This rearrangement joins TRBV12-5 to TRBJ1-1; D not resolved. Germline V gene lookup returns CDR1 LGHNT and CDR2 FRNRAP. CDR3 length equals 14 residues. V lost 4 bases and J lost 4, with 13 bases in between. The CDR3 DNA sequence: TGTGCTAGTGGTTCGGAGGGCTCTGTCACTGAAGCTTTCTTT. Its translation is CASGSEGSVTEAFF. Full variable domain (missing parts from reference TRBV12-5 and TRBJ1-1): DARVTQTPRHKVTEMGQEVTMRCQPILGHNTVFWYRQTMMQGLELLAYFRNRAPLDDSGMPKDRFSAEMPDATLATLKIQPSEPRDSAVYFCASGSEGSVTEAFFGQGTRLTVV.

The rearrangement links TRBV7-9 to TRBJ2-3; weak D call: TRBD1 (6 bases). The CDR3 is 17 residues long. The V gene lost 4 bases and the J gene lost 0 bases, with 17 bases spanning the gap. Germline V CDR1 and CDR2: SEHNR, FQNEAQ (reference sequence). CDR3 in DNA: TGTGCCAGCAGCTCCCGCAGGGGCGGCACTAGCACAGATACGCAGTATTTT. This encodes CASSSRRGGTSTDTQYF.

This chain connects TRBV7-9 to TRBJ2-2, with 11 bases that match TRBD2. V gave up 5 bases and J gave up 7 bases; unmatched junction bases: 9. CDR1 and CDR2 (germline): SEHNR, FQNEAQ (reference sequence). The CDR3 consists of 16 residues. CDR3: CASSPVAGGPDGELFF. As DNA, the CDR3 is TGTGCCAGCAGCCCAGTAGCGGGGGGGCCGGACGGGGAGCTGTTTTTT.

The genes are TRBV5-6 and TRBJ1-1; TRBD1 matches at 7 bases. The CDR3 sequence is 14 residues long. From germline, CDR1 is SGHDT and CDR2 YYEEEE. V trimming: 4 bases; J trimming: 3 bases; junction bases outside the gene matches: 6. The CDR3 DNA is TGTGCCAGCAGCCCGTGGGACAGACACACTGAAGCTTTCTTT. It is translated as CASSPWDRHTEAFF.

The chain employs TRBV21-1 and TRBJ1-2; the table's D call, TRBD1, was not checked against the DNA. TRBV21-1 is flagged as a pseudogene. This CDR3 has 14 residues. This CDR3 reads CASSIRTGVYGYTF. CDR3 DNA sequence: TGTGCCAGCAGCATACGGACAGGCGTCTATGGCTACACCTTC.

This chain joins TRBV5-1 and TRBJ2-1; a weak D match, TRBD2 (5 bases). This CDR3 has 14 residues. The V gene lost 2 bases and the J gene lost 7 bases, with 13 bases spanning the gap. Per the germline V gene, CDR1 is SGHRS and CDR2 is YFSETQ. The CDR3 DNA follows: TGCGCCAGCAGCTTACAGAGGGAGCAGAATGAGCAGTTCTTC. The encoded protein is CASSLQREQNEQFF.

V gene TRBV19 combines with J gene TRBJ1-2; 7 nucleotides match TRBD1. The CDR3 is made up of 13 amino acids. Germline V gives CDR1 LNHDA, CDR2 SQIVND (reference sequence). V gave up 4 bases and J gave up 8 bases; unmatched junction bases: 7. CDR3 nucleotides: TGTGCCAGTAGTAAAAGACAGGGAGGAGGCTACACCTTC. Protein: CASSKRQGGGYTF.

The chain couples TRBV30 to TRBJ1-3; weak D call: TRBD1 (6 bases). The CDR3 consists of 17 residues. The ends were cut back, 2 bases at V and 4 bases at J, with 21 bases in the middle. Looked up from germline, CDR1 is GTSNPN and CDR2 is SVGIG (reference sequence). The CDR3 region is CAWSPLQGPSRGNTIYF. CDR3 DNA sequence: TGTGCCTGGAGTCCACTACAGGGCCCCAGTAGGGGAAACACCATATATTTT.

The rearrangement uses TRBV10-2 and TRBJ2-3; D is possibly TRBD2 (6 bases). The germline V gene encodes CDR1 WSHSY and CDR2 SAAADI. Trimming removed 5 bases from V and 2 bases from J, with 11 bases in between. The CDR3 spans 14 residues. The CDR3 reads CASSPVAVTDTQYF. In DNA form, the CDR3 reads TGCGCCAGCAGTCCCGTAGCGGTCACAGATACGCAGTATTTT.

This chain joins TRBV30 and TRBJ2-1; TRBD2 agrees at 10 bases. There are 15 residues in the CDR3. Germline values: CDR1 GTSNPN, CDR2 SVGIG (reference sequence). Germline trimming cut 1 base from V and 2 bases from J; bases unmatched to any gene: 2. The CDR3 spells CAWSGTSGAYNEQFF. The CDR3 region has the DNA TGTGCCTGGAGTGGGACTAGCGGTGCCTACAATGAGCAGTTCTTC.

This clone was recorded a few times. V usage is TRBV11-2 and J usage is TRBJ2-2; 7 bases fit TRBD1. Looked up from germline, CDR1 is SGHAT and CDR2 is FQNNGV. V shed 7 bases, J shed 5 bases, and the junction held 7 bases outside the gene matches. This CDR3 contains 14 residues. The CDR3 bases are TGTGCCAGCAATAAGGGGGCTTTAACCGGGGAGCTGTTTTTT. It specifies CASNKGALTGELFF.

The CDR3 DNA is TGTGCCAGCAGCCCAGCAGCGTTAGGGAGGGGGAGCACAGATACGCAGTATTTT. This codes for CASSPAALGRGSTDTQYF. The J gene is TRBJ2-3, the V gene TRBV7-2; tentative D call: TRBD2 (7 bases). The V gene lost 5 bases and the J gene lost 0 bases, with 21 bases spanning the gap. Germline CDR1 is SGHTA and CDR2 is FQGNSA. The CDR3 is made up of 18 amino acids. Filled out from reference TRBV7-2 and TRBJ2-3, the complete variable domain reads GAGVSQSPSNKVTEKGKDVELRCDPISGHTALYWYRQSLGQGLEFLIYFQGNSAPDKSGLPSDRFSAERTGGSVSTLTIQRTQQEDSAVYLCASSPAALGRGSTDTQYFGPGTRLTVL.

V gene TRBV7-9 combines with J gene TRBJ2-3; TRBD2 matches 8 bases. Trimming cost V 9 bases and J 4 bases; bases outside gene matches: 6. Germline V gene lookup returns CDR1 SEHNR and CDR2 FQNEAQ (reference sequence). The CDR3 length is 13 residues. The CDR3 DNA sequence: TGTGCCAGTTTGGCTAGCGGGTCAGATACGCAGTATTTT. Translated, it gives CASLASGSDTQYF.

The gene calls are TRBV11-1 and TRBJ1-2; D gene ambiguous. The CDR3 has 15 residues. Germline CDR1 reads SGHAT; CDR2 reads FQDESV (reference sequence). Trimming took off 5 bases at V and 4 bases at J, with 17 bases between the two ends. CDR3 nucleotide sequence: TGTGCCAGCAGCCCCTGGACTACCACGAGCTATGGCTACACCTTC. Its protein product is CASSPWTTTSYGYTF.

CDR3 in amino acids: CASGSLGSNEQFF. Written as DNA, the CDR3 is TGCGCCAGCGGATCCCTAGGGAGCAATGAGCAGTTCTTC. The V gene is TRBV4-3, the J gene TRBJ2-1, with D possibly being TRBD2 (5 bases). In germline, CDR1 is LGHNA, CDR2 YSLEER. CDR3 size: 13 residues. Trimming pared 8 bases from V and 6 bases from J, leaving 14 bases between.

V is TRBV4-2 and J is TRBJ2-7; 7 bases map to TRBD1. The CDR3 consists of 15 residues. J gave up 3 bases and V 4 bases, and 9 bases lay outside the gene matches. The V gene's germline CDR1 is LGHNA and CDR2 YNFKEQ. The CDR3 region has the DNA TGTGCCAGCAGCCCCCGGGACAGCCTTGTCTACGAGCAGTACTTC. Protein: CASSPRDSLVYEQYF.

The chain joins TRBV7-9 to TRBJ2-5; TRBD2 aligns across 12 bases. Losses at the gene ends were 4 bases for V and 0 bases for J; bases not matched to a gene: 12. CDR1 is SEHNR and CDR2 is FQNEAQ in the germline V gene (reference sequence). This CDR3 is 19 amino acids long. CDR3 DNA sequence: TGTGCCAGCAGCTCGTCTCCGGGACTAGCGGGCCGGTACCAAGAGACCCAGTACTTC. As protein: CASSSSPGLAGRYQETQYF.

The chain links TRBV6-1 to TRBJ1-2; no firm D call. Trimming shortened V by 4 bases and J by 1 base, and 7 bases separated the two germline ends. The CDR3 sequence is 13 residues long. CDR1 is MNHNS, CDR2 SASEGT, per germline. CDR3 nucleotides: TGTGCCAGCAGTGTTGAACTTAACTATGGCTACACCTTC. Translating it yields CASSVELNYGYTF.

The chain joins TRBV7-2 to TRBJ1-6, with a possible D match to TRBD1 (5 bases). This CDR3 is 15 amino acids long. Germline-derived CDR1 and CDR2 are SGHTA and FQGNSA. Trimming shortened V by 2 bases and J by 2 bases, and 7 bases separated the two germline ends. CDR3 bases: TGTGCCAGCAGCTTACGACAGACCTATAATTCACCCCTCCACTTT. Its protein product is CASSLRQTYNSPLHF.

The CDR3 protein is CASSERGKSVEQYF. CDR3 nucleotide sequence: TGTGCCAGCAGTGAAAGGGGGAAAAGCGTCGAGCAGTACTTC. This chain uses TRBV25-1 with TRBJ2-5, with D possibly matching TRBD1 (6 bases). The J call may be incorrect, as the DNA end agrees better with TRBJ2-7. This CDR3 spans 14 amino acids. The germline V gene encodes CDR1 MGHDK and CDR2 SYGVNS.

This chain joins TRBV5-1 and TRBJ2-3, with 7 bases matching TRBD2. V was pared by 7 bases and J by 3 bases, with 5 bases of the junction left unmatched. The CDR3 contains 13 residues. Germline CDR1 and CDR2: SGHRS and YFSETQ. In nucleotides, the CDR3 is TGCGCCAGCTCCCCAGCGGGGACAGATACGCAGTATTTT. Its protein product is CASSPAGTDTQYF.

The V call is TRBV7-9, the J call TRBJ2-5, with TRBD2 identical over 11 bases. This CDR3 comprises 15 residues. Germline-derived CDR1 and CDR2 are SEHNR and FQNEAQ (reference sequence). V dropped 5 bases and J dropped 2; count of bases not matched to a gene: 4. CDR3 DNA sequence: TGTGCCAGCAGCGGAAGGACTAGCGGGCAAGAGACCCAGTACTTC. Translating it yields CASSGRTSGQETQYF.

V and J are TRBV10-2 and TRBJ1-5; tentative D call: TRBD1 (5 bases). Germline V gene sequence: CDR1 WSHSY, CDR2 SAAADI. The CDR3 has 14 amino acids. V lost 6 bases to trimming and J lost 3 bases, with 12 bases between them. This CDR3 is CASSSDRLNQPQHF. In DNA, the CDR3 is TGCGCCAGCAGCTCAGACAGACTCAATCAGCCCCAGCATTTT.

This clone showed up just a few times. The chain employs TRBV19 and TRBJ2-5; TRBD2 matches at 11 bases. After removal of 6 bases from V and 2 bases from J, the junction contained 20 bases not matched to a gene. Germline V gene sequence: CDR1 LNHDA, CDR2 SQIVND (reference sequence). The CDR3 spans 20 residues. The CDR3 bases are TGTGCCAGTAGCATATGGGGCCCGGGGAGACTAGCGGGACTACAAGAGACCCAGTACTTC. Translating gives CASSIWGPGRLAGLQETQYF.

V usage is TRBV9 and J usage is TRBJ1-4; D gene uncertain. Germline V gene lookup returns CDR1 SGDLS and CDR2 YYNGEE. Trimming removed 6 bases at V and 2 bases at J, with 14 bases between. This CDR3 contains 15 residues. This CDR3 is CASNRASQTNEKLFF. CDR3 nucleotides: TGTGCCAGCAACCGAGCGAGCCAGACTAATGAAAAACTGTTTTTT.